This TCR beta chain was sequenced in a study of blood T cell repertoires in COVID-19. Study as a whole: Sample material is recorded as cDNA or gDNA derived from T cells, B-cell-depleted T cells, or PBMCs.

V was clipped by 6 bases and J by 2 bases; unmatched bases: 10. Germline lookup yields CDR1 MNHEY and CDR2 SVGAGI. The CDR3 contains 15 residues. Sequenced by immunoSEQ multiplex PCR; TCRdb stores in-frame clones only, minus some. The sample carries under 500,000 clones, approximately 90% recorded once. Assignments of participants to cohorts depended upon their own reported clinical history. The sample consisted of PBMCs or T cells enriched from blood (not recorded which). This receptor was identified in a woman aged 18-29 years with acute COVID-19. The J gene is TRBJ2-7, the V gene TRBV6-5, with 7 nucleotides matching TRBD1. In DNA form, the CDR3 reads TGTGCCAGCAGCAGGGGGACAACAGGTCCCTACGAGCAGTACTTC. This encodes CASSRGTTGPYEQYF.